The 17 T cell receptor beta chains reported below all come from one sample, sequenced in a study of graft-versus-host responses after intestinal transplantation (dated by TCRdb to the early 2020s). Libraries were constructed by the immunoSEQ multiplex PCR assay. TCRdb took over this immuneACCESS table, retaining in-frame rearrangements with V and J assigned. Such tables are incomplete; in checked studies, under half of the missing clones stem from an unresolved V gene, and the remainder is unexplained. In this sample the table shows roughly 70,000 clones, around 90% of which occur a single time. The ten biggest clones cover less than 8% of the sample. The source material was bone marrow, sampled 734 days after intestinal transplantation. The receptors shown here come from a human patient who received an intestinal transplant, so some T cells may come from the graft donor.

This chain connects TRBV9 to TRBJ1-3; possible D gene TRBD1, 6 bases. V lost 3 bases and J lost 0, with 13 bases in between. The CDR3 is 16 amino acids. Germline assignment: CDR1 SGDLS and CDR2 YYNGEE. DNA of the CDR3: TGTGCCAGCAGCGGAAGACAGGCGAGCTCTGGAAACACCATATATTTT. Its translation is CASSGRQASSGNTIYF.

The chain employs TRBV10-3 and TRBJ1-2; D is perhaps TRBD1 (5 bases). V lost 6 bases and J 4 bases, leaving 15 bases between the germline ends. The CDR3 is 14 amino acids. Per germline, CDR1 ENHRY and CDR2 SYGVKD. CDR3 loop: CAIRETVSFYGYTF. CDR3 sequence (DNA): TGTGCCATCAGGGAGACAGTTTCCTTCTATGGCTACACCTTC.

The rearrangement links TRBV5-6 to TRBJ1-5; the match to TRBD1 covers 8 bases. There are 17 residues in the CDR3. Germline trimming cut 3 bases from V and 7 bases from J; bases unmatched to any gene: 15. Per germline, CDR1 SGHDT and CDR2 YYEEEE. This CDR3 reads CASSSLTQGALGQPQHF. The CDR3 coding sequence is TGTGCCAGCAGCTCCTTAACCCAGGGGGCGCTTGGGCAGCCCCAGCATTTT. Filled out from reference TRBV5-6 and TRBJ1-5, the complete variable domain reads DAGVTQSPTHLIKTRGQQVTLRCSPKSGHDTVSWYQQALGQGPQFIFQYYEEEERQRGNFPDRFSGHQFPNYSSELNVNALLLGDSALYLCASSSLTQGALGQPQHFGDGTRLSIL.

Comment on this clone: The germline gene is not matched at one end of the junction; a read error may be the cause. CDR3 region: CAISESIGRASNYGYTF. CDR3 in DNA: TGTGCCATCAGTGAGTCGATAGGCAGGGCCTCTAACTATGGCTACACCTTC. J is TRBJ1-2 and V is TRBV6-1, with D possibly TRBD1 on 5 matching bases. Germline V gene sequence: CDR1 MNHNS, CDR2 SASEGT. The CDR3 extends over 17 amino acids.

The V and J genes are TRBV28 and TRBJ1-2; weak D call: TRBD1 (6 bases). Germline-derived CDR1 and CDR2 are MDHEN and SYDVKM. The CDR3 is made up of 12 amino acids. Trimming cost V 6 bases and J 7 bases, with 12 bases left between them. The CDR3 loop is CASRIKGGGYTF. The CDR3 region has the DNA TGTGCCAGCAGGATAAAGGGGGGTGGCTACACCTTC.

The V call is TRBV30, the J call TRBJ2-2; 8 bases map to TRBD2. Germline V gives CDR1 GTSNPN, CDR2 SVGIG (reference sequence). V shed 8 bases, J shed 0 bases, and the junction held 8 bases outside the gene matches. The CDR3 runs 15 residues. The CDR3 nucleotides are TGTGCCACCGTAGCGGGATACGCGAACACCGGGGAGCTGTTTTTT. It codes for CATVAGYANTGELFF. Together with reference TRBV30 and TRBJ2-2, the CDR3 gives the full variable domain: SQTIHQWPATLVQPVGSPLSLECTVEGTSNPNLYWYRQAAGRGLQLLFYSVGIGQISSEVPQNLSASRPQDRQFILSSKKLLLSDSGFYLCATVAGYANTGELFFGEGSRLTVL.

The rearrangement uses TRBV28 and TRBJ2-7; 10 nucleotides line up with TRBD1. V lost 5 bases and J lost 0; bases outside the gene matches: 7. The CDR3 loop spans 16 amino acids. Germline V gene lookup returns CDR1 MDHEN and CDR2 SYDVKM. CDR3 residues: CASSPDRGRSSYEQYF. In DNA form, the CDR3 reads TGTGCCAGCAGTCCCGACAGGGGGCGGTCCTCCTACGAGCAGTACTTC.

The chain joins TRBV4-2 to TRBJ2-1; tentatively, D is TRBD1 (5 bases). This CDR3 comprises 16 residues. In germline, CDR1 is LGHNA, CDR2 YNFKEQ. Trimming stripped 1 base from V and 1 base from J, with 11 bases between. Here the CDR3 DNA reads TGTGCCAGCAGCCAAGGTGAGACAGCATCCTACAATGAGCAGTTCTTC. This sequence encodes CASSQGETASYNEQFF.

The rearrangement links TRBV5-4 to TRBJ2-7; 10 bases line up with TRBD1. The germline V gene has CDR1 SGHNT and CDR2 YYREEE (reference sequence). The CDR3 runs 15 residues. J lost 4 bases, V lost 4 bases, and 8 bases had no gene match. The CDR3 nucleotides read TGTGCCAGCAGCGGCGGGACAGGGGAGAGGTACGAGCAGTACTTC. It encodes CASSGGTGERYEQYF. The variable domain in full, completed from reference TRBV5-4 and TRBJ2-7, reads ETGVTQSPTHLIKTRGQQVTLRCSSQSGHNTVSWYQQALGQGPQFIFQYYREEENGRGNFPPRFSGLQFPNYSSELNVNALELDDSALYLCASSGGTGERYEQYFGPGTRLTVT.

This clone showed up just once. The genes are TRBV27 and TRBJ1-5; 10 nucleotides agree with TRBD1. The junction had 11 bases not matched to a gene; V was cut back by 2 bases and J by 4 bases. The CDR3 spans 18 residues. Per germline, CDR1 MNHEY and CDR2 SMNVEV (reference sequence). The CDR3 DNA reads as TGTGCCAGCAGTTTAGAGCCGCCGGGACAGGGGCTTAATCAGCCCCAGCATTTT. It is translated as CASSLEPPGQGLNQPQHF.

This clone appeared a few times. The chain uses TRBV30 and TRBJ2-7; 7 nucleotides align to TRBD1. Germline assignment: CDR1 GTSNPN and CDR2 SVGIG (reference sequence). CDR3 length: 13 residues. The trim removed 4 bases at V and 1 base at J, leaving 4 bases unmatched. The DNA of the CDR3 is TGTGCCTGGAACCCGGGACAGTCCTACGAGCAGTACTTC. Protein: CAWNPGQSYEQYF. Full variable domain (missing parts from reference TRBV30 and TRBJ2-7): SQTIHQWPATLVQPVGSPLSLECTVEGTSNPNLYWYRQAAGRGLQLLFYSVGIGQISSEVPQNLSASRPQDRQFILSSKKLLLSDSGFYLCAWNPGQSYEQYFGPGTRLTVT.

The CDR3 bases are TGTGCCAGCAGCCACCGTGGCGGGGGGGCCGGAGAGACCCAGTACTTC. This codes for CASSHRGGGAGETQYF. The rearrangement links TRBV7-2 to TRBJ2-5; 9 bases fit TRBD2. V lost 5 bases, J lost 4 bases, and 11 bases stayed unmatched. CDR3 size: 16 residues. Germline assignment: CDR1 SGHTA and CDR2 FQGNSA.

The V call is TRBV29-1, the J call TRBJ2-3; D remains unclear. This CDR3 contains 14 residues. Germline values: CDR1 SQVTM, CDR2 ANQGSEA. V lost 0 bases and J lost 8, with 15 bases in between. Here the CDR3 DNA reads TGCAGCGTTGAAGATCTTGTCCCTTTTGGTACGCAGTATTTT. Protein: CSVEDLVPFGTQYF.

The chain recombines TRBV5-4 with TRBJ1-3, with 9 bases lining up with TRBD1. From germline, CDR1 is SGHNT and CDR2 YYREEE (reference sequence). V dropped 0 bases and J dropped 0; count of bases not matched to a gene: 4. The CDR3 has 17 amino acids. DNA of the CDR3: TGTGCCAGCAGCTTGGCAGGGACAGGGAGCTCTGGAAACACCATATATTTT. Protein product: CASSLAGTGSSGNTIYF.

CDR3 sequence reads: CASSLTPGQTNEKLFF. In nucleotides, the CDR3 is TGTGCCAGCAGCCTAACACCGGGACAGACTAATGAAAAACTGTTTTTT. The chain is built from TRBV9 and TRBJ1-4; 7 bases agree with TRBD1. This CDR3 comprises 16 residues. CDR1 is SGDLS and CDR2 is YYNGEE in the germline V gene. V was clipped by 4 bases and J by 2 bases; unmatched bases: 8.

This chain uses TRBV7-9 with TRBJ2-5; TRBD1 or TRBD2 may be the D gene (6 bases each). The CDR3 is made up of 15 amino acids. V was cut by 5 bases and J by 5 bases, with 18 bases left in between. CDR1 and CDR2 (germline): SEHNR, FQNEAQ (reference sequence). The DNA of the CDR3 is TGTGCCAGCAGCCTTGGGGGGCTTGAGGCTGAGACCCAGTACTTC. Translated: CASSLGGLEAETQYF. Together with reference TRBV7-9 and TRBJ2-5, the CDR3 gives the full variable domain: DTGVSQNPRHKITKRGQNVTFRCDPISEHNRLYWYRQTLGQGPEFLTYFQNEAQLEKSRLLSDRFSAERPKGSFSTLEIQRTEQGDSAMYLCASSLGGLEAETQYFGPGTRLLVL.

This chain uses TRBV27 with TRBJ1-3, with D unclear. The germline gives CDR1 MNHEY, CDR2 SMNVEV (reference sequence). This CDR3 comprises 15 residues. With 2 bases removed from V and 2 bases from J, the gap between germline ends came to 10 bases. The CDR3 region is CASSLPVLAGNTIYF. In DNA, the CDR3 is TGTGCCAGCAGTTTACCGGTTCTGGCTGGAAACACCATATATTTT.